This T cell receptor beta chain was sequenced in a study of shared clonotypes between healthy human individuals. Study outcomes and limitations: Although depth was large, rarefaction showed that sequencing of the sorted subsets was incomplete. Lower generation probabilities were found for non-shared clonotypes than for those shared by all four donors.

Points on this clone: Its specificity is not known.

Naive CD8 cells comprised CD45RO-negative, CCR7-positively selected cells, excluding terminally differentiated effector memory CD45RA+ cells. For sorted subsets, 150 to 200 ng DNA per replicate equaled 30,000 or so T cell genomes. Sequencing used immunoSEQ multiplex PCR; TCRdb keeps in-frame clones, though not all of them. The sample records about 2.1 million clones, 85% to 95% being singletons. In germline, CDR1 is MNHEY, CDR2 SVGAGI. This CDR3 has 13 amino acids. With 2 bases removed from V and 3 bases from J, the gap between germline ends came to 6 bases. The chain has TRBV6-5 and TRBJ2-3, with D unresolved. Sequences were obtained from naive CD8+ T cells from PBMCs. This TCR derives from a man in his late teens or twenties in good health. Some clones in this sample may be carry-over from other donors' samples. CDR3 loop: CASSYPDTDTQYF. Written as DNA, the CDR3 is TGTGCCAGCAGTTACCCAGATACAGATACGCAGTATTTT.